This entry describes one T cell receptor beta chain. The antigen is not known. Points from the study as a whole: The TCR gene usage of tumor memory CD4+ T cells clustered together with blood and lymph node memory CD4+ cells and with lymph node naive CD4+ cells. The larger-cohort validation was restricted to a single TCR beta V-J rearrangement rather than whole repertoires.

Cells sorted as Tregs were CD4+, CD25+ and CD127-/low. One entry per CDR3 protein, called by TCRdb with MiXCR from the 5' RACE reads. Of about 57,000 distinct CDR3 sequences listed, roughly 28% are singletons. Unmatched junction bases numbered 1, after V lost 0 bases and J lost 0 bases. CDR1 is SGHRS and CDR2 is YFSETQ in the germline V gene. The CDR3 contains 16 residues. The receptor was isolated from a female donor with breast cancer. The chain employs TRBV5-1 and TRBJ2-1; 9 bases line up with TRBD2. The sample was tumor-infiltrating Tregs sorted from the breast tumor. CDR3 DNA: TGCGCCAGCAGCTTGGGACTAGCGGACTCCTACAATGAGCAGTTCTTC. Translating gives CASSLGLADSYNEQFF.